The table lists the clone carrying this T cell receptor beta chain with many counts. Its specificity is unknown. V was cut by 2 bases and J by 5 bases, with 7 bases left in between. Germline loops: CDR1 MNHEY, CDR2 SVGEGT. The CDR3 covers 13 residues. Study-wide results and limits: Tumor Treg TCRs overlapped most with tumor naive CD4+ cells.

Via MiXCR, TCRdb re-called the 5' RACE reads, giving one row per CDR3 protein. The profile shows approximately 47,000 distinct CDR3 sequences, 28% of them singletons. The clonotype was recovered from a female donor with breast cancer. This chain connects TRBV6-2 or TRBV6-3 to TRBJ1-5; no clear D. Sequencing was carried out using naive CD4+ T cells sorted from blood. Subset here: naive CD4+ T cells, CD4+CD45RA+CD25-. The CDR3 nucleotides are TGTGCCAGCAGTTACACAGAGGATCAGCCCCAGCATTTT. As protein: CASSYTEDQPQHF.